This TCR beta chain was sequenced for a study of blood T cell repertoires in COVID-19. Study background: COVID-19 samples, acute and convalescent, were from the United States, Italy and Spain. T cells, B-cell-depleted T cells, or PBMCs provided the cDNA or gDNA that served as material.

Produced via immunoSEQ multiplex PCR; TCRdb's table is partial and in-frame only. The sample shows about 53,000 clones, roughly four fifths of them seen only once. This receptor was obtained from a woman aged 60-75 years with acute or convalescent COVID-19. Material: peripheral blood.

The CDR3: CASSLYAQPEAFF. The CDR3 nucleotides read TGTGCCAGCAGCTTGTACGCGCAACCTGAAGCTTTCTTT. V is TRBV5-4 and J is TRBJ1-1; D gene ambiguous. Germline CDR1 and CDR2: SGHNT and YYREEE (reference sequence). Trimming stripped 1 base from V and 6 bases from J, with 10 bases between. The CDR3 has 13 residues.